Given below is one T cell receptor (beta chain) in context. Its antigen remains undetermined. No much larger clone is present one base from it, and per-base qualities are unavailable. The sample is drawn from a study of identical twins (dated by TCRdb to the mid-2010s). Background for the entire study: To test whether fetal clonotypes persist, this study deep-sequenced TCR alpha and beta repertoires from monozygotic twins, from unrelated adults of various ages, and from cord blood. To rule out contamination, the twin experiments were replicated at different times with different library preparation protocols. The paper's findings and limits, for the study overall: Compared with coincidental sharing between unrelated individuals, out-of-frame TCR alpha sequences shared between twins showed an excess of sequences with low generation probability. Zero-insertion analyses could be partly confounded by invariant T cells such as MAIT and iNKT, though diverse VJ usage argued against such confounding for most clonotypes. Because the same donors could not be followed over many years, conclusions were based on cross-sectional statistical analysis. In beta out-of-frame sequences, excess twin sharing was weaker, because having fewer shared sequences lowered the signal-to-noise ratio. In monozygotic twins, out-of-frame TCR alpha sharing was systematically underestimated by recombination models, although the models agreed with sharing between unrelated individuals. Abundant cord blood beta clonotypes carried fewer insertions; young adult naive repertoires showed a weaker similar trend, while memory repertoires showed none.

Every donor was a healthy Caucasian. The twin cohort consisted of three pairs of female monozygotic twins, all aged roughly 18 to 29 years. Positive isolation kits from Invitrogen were used to isolate CD4+ and CD8+ T cell populations. The germline V and J ends show losses of 10 bases and 4 bases respectively, and no gene match explains 1 base of the junction. From a lookup of the germline V gene (reference sequence), CDR1 and CDR2 are SEHNR and FQNEAQ. The CDR3 measures 10 amino acids from cysteine to phenylalanine. Here the CDR3 DNA is all that survives: 30 bases in frame from base 1. Library construction relied on 5' RACE. Instrument on record: Illumina HiSeq 2000. A universal primer binding site was added through template switching, and the final cDNA carried a unique molecular identifier so that TCR cDNA molecules could be counted accurately. Specific primers in the conserved constant-segment region were used to synthesize first-strand cDNA for the TCR alpha and beta chains. To control for contamination, every cDNA library was double barcoded, receiving both a SMART-Mk sample barcode and Illumina barcodes. TruSeq adapter sequences along with Illumina sample barcodes were introduced in two successive PCR steps. The Illumina HiSeq platform was used with custom primers to sequence TCR alpha and beta cDNA libraries. The original pipeline was this. MiGEC was used to process raw reads and extract unique molecular identifiers, and MiXCR was used to find CDR3 positions. For each individual, recombination models were inferred using an EM algorithm with the repgenHMM and IGoR tools. The analysis of shared clonotypes was done with the tcR package in R, with sharing normalized by the product of cloneset sizes. To study raw recombination free of thymic and clonal selection effects, out-of-frame nonproductive sequences were analyzed. In TCRdb, the public reads were trimmed at Q25 with fastp and aligned with MiXCR, with productive beta chains retained. Rows with one shared CDR3 protein collapse into an entry with the most common genes and DNA. These V and J calls derive from TCRdb rather than the authors' analysis. The sample table holds some 500,000 distinct CDR3 sequences, of which about 14% were seen once. The leading ten clones occupy about 0.54% of the sample.

These data were likewise used in another study, on yellow fever vaccine responses in identical twins. Drawing on the second study: The T cell response to vaccination in identical twins was reported by the authors to appear partly convergent and partly personalized. Focusing on identical twins, the study followed the T cell clones that responded to the vaccine, and did so with precision.

This receptor was obtained from a woman between 18 and 29 years old in good health. The source material was CD4+ T cells sorted from blood. The chain is assembled from TRBV7-9 and TRBJ2-7, with 7 middle bases fitting TRBD1. The nucleotide sequence is given as TGTGCCACAGGGGGTTACGAGCAGTACTTC. The translation is CATGGYEQYF.